This TCR beta chain originates from a study of Graves' ophthalmopathy and Graves' hyperthyroidism. General study results and limits: Thyroid clonotypes that were expanded above 0.001 frequency mostly also appeared in blood.

Researchers took RNA transcripts and amplified TCR beta CDR3 regions from them. The first round was an RT-PCR with HTBI primers, and the second round was a multiplex PCR. TCRdb re-called the multiplex PCR reads with MiXCR, one entry per CDR3 protein. Here the sample spans about 740,000 distinct CDR3 sequences, roughly two fifths being singletons. The germline CDR1 and CDR2 sequences are ENHRY and SYGVKD. The CDR3 is 14 amino acids. Clinical symptoms, serum thyroxine, TRAb, thyroid ultrasound and orbital computed tomography formed the basis of diagnosis. The source of the PBMCs was roughly 10 ml of fresh peripheral blood. Ten or more counts support this clonotype. Its antigen is undetermined. At one boundary the junction diverges from the germline segment, which might be a read error.

The sample comprised peripheral blood. This chain uses TRBV10-3 with TRBJ1-2; no definite D call. This TCR was sampled from an adult man with Graves' ophthalmopathy. CDR3 region: CASSDRLGRDGYTF. The CDR3 nucleotides are TGTGCCAGCAGTGATCGGCTCGGAAGGGATGGCTACACCTTC.